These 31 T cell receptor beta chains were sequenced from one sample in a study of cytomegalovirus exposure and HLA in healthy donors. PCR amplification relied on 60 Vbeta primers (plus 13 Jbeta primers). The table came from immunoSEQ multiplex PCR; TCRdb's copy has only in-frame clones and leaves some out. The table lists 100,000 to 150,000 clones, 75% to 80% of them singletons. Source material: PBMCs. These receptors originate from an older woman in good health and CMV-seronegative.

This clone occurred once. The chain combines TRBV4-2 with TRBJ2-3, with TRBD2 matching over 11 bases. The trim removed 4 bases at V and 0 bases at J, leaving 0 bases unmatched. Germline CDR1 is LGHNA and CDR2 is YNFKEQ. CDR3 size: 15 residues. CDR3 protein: CASSRLAGSTDTQYF. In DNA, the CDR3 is TGTGCCAGCAGCCGACTAGCGGGGAGCACAGATACGCAGTATTTT.

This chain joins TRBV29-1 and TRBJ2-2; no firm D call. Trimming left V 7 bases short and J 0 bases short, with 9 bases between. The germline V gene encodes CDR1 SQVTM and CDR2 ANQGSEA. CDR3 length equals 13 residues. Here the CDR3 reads CSGKTTNTGELFF. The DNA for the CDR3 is TGCAGCGGCAAAACAACGAACACCGGGGAGCTGTTTTTT.

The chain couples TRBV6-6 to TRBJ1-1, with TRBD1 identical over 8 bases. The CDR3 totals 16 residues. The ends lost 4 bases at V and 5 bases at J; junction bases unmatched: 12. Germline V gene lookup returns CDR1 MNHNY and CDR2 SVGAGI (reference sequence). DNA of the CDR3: TGTGCCAGCAGTTCGCCTAAGACAGGGGTAGGAACTGAAGCTTTCTTT. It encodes CASSSPKTGVGTEAFF.

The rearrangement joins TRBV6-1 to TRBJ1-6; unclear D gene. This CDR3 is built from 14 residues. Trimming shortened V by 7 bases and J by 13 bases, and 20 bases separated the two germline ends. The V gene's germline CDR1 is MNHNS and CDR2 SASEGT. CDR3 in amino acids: CASNSDLGVPPLHF. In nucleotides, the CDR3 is TGTGCCAGCAATTCAGACCTAGGCGTCCCGCCCCTCCACTTT.

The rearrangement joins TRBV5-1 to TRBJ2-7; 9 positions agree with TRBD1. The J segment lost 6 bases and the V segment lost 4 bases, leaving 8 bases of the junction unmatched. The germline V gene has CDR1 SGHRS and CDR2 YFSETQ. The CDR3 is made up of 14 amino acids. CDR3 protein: CASSATGQGGEQYF. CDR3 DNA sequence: TGCGCCAGCAGCGCAACGGGACAGGGTGGCGAGCAGTACTTC.

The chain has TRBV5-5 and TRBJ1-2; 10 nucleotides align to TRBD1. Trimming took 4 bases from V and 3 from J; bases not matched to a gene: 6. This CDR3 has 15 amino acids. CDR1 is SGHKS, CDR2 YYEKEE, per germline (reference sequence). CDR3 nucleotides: TGTGCCAGCAGCACCCGACAGGGGGCGGACTATGGCTACACCTTC. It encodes CASSTRQGADYGYTF.

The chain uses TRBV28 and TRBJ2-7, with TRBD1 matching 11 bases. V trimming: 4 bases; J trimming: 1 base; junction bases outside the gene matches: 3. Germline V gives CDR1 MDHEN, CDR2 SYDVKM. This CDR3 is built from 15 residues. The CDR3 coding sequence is TGTGCCAGCAGTTCCTGGGACAGGGGGTCCTACGAGCAGTACTTC. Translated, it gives CASSSWDRGSYEQYF.

The CDR3 here is CASSLTAYEQYF. For the CDR3, the DNA is TGCGCCAGCAGCTTGACAGCCTACGAGCAGTACTTC. The V call is TRBV5-1, the J call TRBJ2-7; D call uncertain. The CDR3 length is 12 residues. The ends were cut back, 1 base at V and 2 bases at J, with 4 bases in the middle. From germline, CDR1 is SGHRS and CDR2 YFSETQ.

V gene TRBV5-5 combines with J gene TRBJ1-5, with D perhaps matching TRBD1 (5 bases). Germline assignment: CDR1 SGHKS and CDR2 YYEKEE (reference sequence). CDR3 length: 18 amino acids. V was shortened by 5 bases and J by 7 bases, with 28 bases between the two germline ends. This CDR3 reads CASSAALYKFSGDQPQHF. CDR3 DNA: TGTGCCAGCAGTGCTGCCCTGTACAAGTTCAGCGGGGACCAGCCCCAGCATTTT.

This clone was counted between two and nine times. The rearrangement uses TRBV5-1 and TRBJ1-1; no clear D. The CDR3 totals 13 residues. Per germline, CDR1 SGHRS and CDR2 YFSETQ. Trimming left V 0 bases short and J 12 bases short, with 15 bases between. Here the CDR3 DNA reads TGCGCCAGCAGCTTGGAGGCGGTGAGGGTCCCTTTCTTT. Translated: CASSLEAVRVPFF.

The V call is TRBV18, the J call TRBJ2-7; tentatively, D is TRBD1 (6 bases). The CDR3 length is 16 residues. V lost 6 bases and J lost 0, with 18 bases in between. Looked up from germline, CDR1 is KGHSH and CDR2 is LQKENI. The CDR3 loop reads CASSPYGTQSSYEQYF. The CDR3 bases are TGTGCCAGCTCGCCGTACGGGACACAGAGCTCCTACGAGCAGTACTTC. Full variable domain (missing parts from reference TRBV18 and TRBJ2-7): NAGVMQNPRHLVRRRGQEARLRCSPMKGHSHVYWYRQLPEEGLKFMVYLQKENIIDESGMPKERFSAEFPKEGPSILRIQQVVRGDSAAYFCASSPYGTQSSYEQYFGPGTRLTVT.

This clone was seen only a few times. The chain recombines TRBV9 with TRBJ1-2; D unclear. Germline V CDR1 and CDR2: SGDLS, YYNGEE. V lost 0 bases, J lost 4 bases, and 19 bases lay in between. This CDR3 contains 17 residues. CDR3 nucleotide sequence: TGTGCCAGCAGCGTAGCACCCAGGTCCCTAGGGAGCTATGGCTACACCTTC. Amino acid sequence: CASSVAPRSLGSYGYTF.

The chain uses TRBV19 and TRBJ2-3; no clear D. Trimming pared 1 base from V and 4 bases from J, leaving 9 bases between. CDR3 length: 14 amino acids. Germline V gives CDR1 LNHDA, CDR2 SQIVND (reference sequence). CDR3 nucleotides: TGTGCCAGTAGTATAGGGGCCTCATCAGATACGCAGTATTTT. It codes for CASSIGASSDTQYF.

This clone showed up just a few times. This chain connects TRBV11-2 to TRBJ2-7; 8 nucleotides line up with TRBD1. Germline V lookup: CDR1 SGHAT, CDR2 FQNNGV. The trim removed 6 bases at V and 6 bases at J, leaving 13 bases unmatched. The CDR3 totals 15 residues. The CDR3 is CASRTYRQGLGEQYF. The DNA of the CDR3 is TGTGCCAGCAGAACCTATCGACAGGGGCTGGGCGAGCAGTACTTC.

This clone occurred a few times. CDR3 loop: CASSPGWVTTWRDTQYF. The CDR3 coding sequence is TGTGCCAGCAGCCCCGGTTGGGTTACGACTTGGCGGGATACGCAGTATTTT. The chain has TRBV11-2 and TRBJ2-3; D not resolved. There are 17 residues in the CDR3. Trimming removed 5 bases at V and 6 bases at J, with 24 bases between. CDR1 SGHAT and CDR2 FQNNGV come from the germline V gene.

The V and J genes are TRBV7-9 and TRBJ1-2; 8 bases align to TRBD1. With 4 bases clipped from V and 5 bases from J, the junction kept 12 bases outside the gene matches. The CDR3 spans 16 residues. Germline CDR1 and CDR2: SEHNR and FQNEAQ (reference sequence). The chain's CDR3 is CASSSVQGEGAYGYTF. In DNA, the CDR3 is TGTGCCAGCAGCTCCGTACAGGGGGAGGGGGCGTATGGCTACACCTTC.

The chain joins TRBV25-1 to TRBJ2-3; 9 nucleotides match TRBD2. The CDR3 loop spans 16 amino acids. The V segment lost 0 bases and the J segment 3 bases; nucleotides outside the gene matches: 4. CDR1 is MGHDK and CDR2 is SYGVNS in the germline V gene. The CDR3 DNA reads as TGTGCCAGCAGTGAATATGCGGGAGGGCGGACAGATACGCAGTATTTT. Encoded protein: CASSEYAGGRTDTQYF.

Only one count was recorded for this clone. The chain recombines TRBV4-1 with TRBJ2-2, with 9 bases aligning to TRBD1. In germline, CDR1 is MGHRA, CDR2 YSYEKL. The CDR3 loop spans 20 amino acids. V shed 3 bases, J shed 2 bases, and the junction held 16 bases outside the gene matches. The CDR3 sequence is CASSQGRDRAIPSNTGELFF. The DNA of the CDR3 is TGCGCCAGCAGCCAGGGGAGGGACAGGGCGATCCCCTCTAACACCGGGGAGCTGTTTTTT.

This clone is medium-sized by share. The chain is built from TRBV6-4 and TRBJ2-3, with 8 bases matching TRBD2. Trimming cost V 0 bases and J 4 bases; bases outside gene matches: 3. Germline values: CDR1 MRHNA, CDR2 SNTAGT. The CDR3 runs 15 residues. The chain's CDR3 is CASSDSAGGPDTQYF. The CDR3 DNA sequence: TGTGCCAGCAGTGACTCTGCGGGGGGCCCAGATACGCAGTATTTT.

This chain's CDR3 is CASSLGTGSSGNTIYF. DNA of the CDR3: TGCGCCAGCAGCCTGGGGACAGGTAGCTCTGGAAACACCATATATTTT. This sequence joins TRBV5-1 and TRBJ1-3, with 8 positions matching TRBD1. This CDR3 region has 16 residues. Germline trimming cut 4 bases from V and 0 bases from J; bases unmatched to any gene: 6. Germline V CDR1 and CDR2: SGHRS, YFSETQ.

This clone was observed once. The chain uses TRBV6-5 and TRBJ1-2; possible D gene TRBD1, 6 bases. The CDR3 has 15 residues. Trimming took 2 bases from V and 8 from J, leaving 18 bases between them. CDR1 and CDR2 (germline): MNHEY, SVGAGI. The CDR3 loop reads CASSYEGGLRSGYTF. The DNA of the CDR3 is TGTGCCAGCAGTTACGAGGGGGGGCTAAGAAGCGGCTACACCTTC.

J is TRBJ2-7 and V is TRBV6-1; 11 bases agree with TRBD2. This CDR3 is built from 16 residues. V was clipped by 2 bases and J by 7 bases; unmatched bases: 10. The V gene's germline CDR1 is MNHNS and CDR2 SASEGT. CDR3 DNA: TGTGCCAGCAGTGAATCGGTAGCGGGGGGGCCGGAAGAGCAGTACTTC. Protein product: CASSESVAGGPEEQYF.

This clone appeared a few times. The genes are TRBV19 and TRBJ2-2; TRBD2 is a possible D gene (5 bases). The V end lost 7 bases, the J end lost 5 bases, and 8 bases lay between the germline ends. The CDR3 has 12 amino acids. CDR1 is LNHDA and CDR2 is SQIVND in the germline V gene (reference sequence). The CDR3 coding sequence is TGTGCCAGTAAGGGAGAAACCGGGGAGCTGTTTTTT. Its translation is CASKGETGELFF.

This CDR3 is CAISEGQGETGELFF. The CDR3 DNA reads TGTGCCATCAGTGAGGGACAGGGGGAGACCGGGGAGCTGTTTTTT. The chain is built from TRBV10-3 and TRBJ2-2; 10 bases agree with TRBD1. Germline CDR1 is ENHRY and CDR2 is SYGVKD. V lost 2 bases to trimming and J lost 5 bases; unmatched junction nucleotides: 2. The CDR3 loop spans 15 amino acids.

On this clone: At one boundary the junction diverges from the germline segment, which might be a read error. The CDR3 coding sequence is TGTGCTAGCAGCTTAGCTGCGGGTATGGACAATGAGCAGTTCTTC. It translates to CASSLAAGMDNEQFF. The rearrangement links TRBV7-7 to TRBJ2-1, with a tentative D call TRBD2 (5 bases). The CDR3 length is 15 residues. The germline gives CDR1 SSHAT, CDR2 FNYEAQ (reference sequence).

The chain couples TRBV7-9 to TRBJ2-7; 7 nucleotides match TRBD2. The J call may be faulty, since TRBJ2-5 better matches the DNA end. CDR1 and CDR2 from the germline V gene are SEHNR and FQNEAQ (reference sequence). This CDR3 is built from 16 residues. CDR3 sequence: CASSPFWGRAQETQYF. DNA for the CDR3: TGTGCCAGCAGCCCCTTCTGGGGGAGGGCACAAGAGACCCAGTACTTC.

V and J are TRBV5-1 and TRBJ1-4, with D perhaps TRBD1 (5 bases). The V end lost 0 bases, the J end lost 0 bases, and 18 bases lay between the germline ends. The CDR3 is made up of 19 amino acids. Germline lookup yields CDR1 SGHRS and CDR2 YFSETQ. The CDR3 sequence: CASSLVSDKGYSTNEKLFF. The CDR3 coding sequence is TGCGCCAGCAGCTTGGTGTCCGATAAGGGGTATTCAACTAATGAAAAACTGTTTTTT.

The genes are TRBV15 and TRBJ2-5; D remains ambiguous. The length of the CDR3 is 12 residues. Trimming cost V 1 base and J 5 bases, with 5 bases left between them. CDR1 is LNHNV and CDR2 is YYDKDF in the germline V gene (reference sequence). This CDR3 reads CATSRARETQYF. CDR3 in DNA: TGTGCCACCAGCAGAGCGCGGGAGACCCAGTACTTC.

CDR3 protein: CASSKFNAGGTEAFF. CDR3 DNA sequence: TGTGCCAGCAGTAAATTTAACGCGGGGGGGACTGAAGCTTTCTTT. This chain links TRBV6-5 with TRBJ1-1; perhaps TRBD1 as D (5 bases). CDR3 length: 15 amino acids. V lost 5 bases to trimming and J lost 5 bases, with 18 bases between them. Germline loops: CDR1 MNHEY, CDR2 SVGAGI.

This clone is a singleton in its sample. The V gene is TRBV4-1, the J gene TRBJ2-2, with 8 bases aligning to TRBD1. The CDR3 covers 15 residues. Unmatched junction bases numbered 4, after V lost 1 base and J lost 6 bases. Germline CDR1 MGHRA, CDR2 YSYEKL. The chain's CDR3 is CASSQVTGVAGELFF. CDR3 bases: TGCGCCAGCAGCCAAGTGACAGGGGTGGCCGGGGAGCTGTTTTTT.

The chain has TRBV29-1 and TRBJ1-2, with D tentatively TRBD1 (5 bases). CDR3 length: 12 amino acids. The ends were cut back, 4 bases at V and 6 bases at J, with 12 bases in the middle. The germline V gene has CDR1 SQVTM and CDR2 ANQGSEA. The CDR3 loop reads CSVAGFINGYTF. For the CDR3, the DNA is TGCAGCGTTGCAGGGTTTATTAATGGCTACACCTTC.